The clone carrying this TCR beta chain has a handful of counts. As yet, its antigen is unknown. Profiling relied on immunoSEQ multiplex PCR, and the TCRdb table lists in-frame clones only, not all of them. Altogether 45,000 or so clones are present, 81% being singletons, with the ten largest covering more than 15%. These data belong to a study of T cells in localized non-small cell lung cancer. General study points: Across samples, adjacent lung featured a median approximately 56 of the top 100 tumor clones.

Deletions cut 7 bases from V and 8 bases from J, with 19 bases between. CDR1 and CDR2 from the germline V gene are SGHNT and YYREEE (reference sequence). CDR3 size: 15 residues. The specimen was peripheral blood mononuclear cells, collected before any cancer treatment. This chain connects TRBV5-4 to TRBJ1-6, with D possibly being TRBD1 (5 bases). This TCR derives from a man between 40 and 70 years old with stage III lung adenocarcinoma. The CDR3 nucleotides are TGTGCCAGCGGTCCCAGGGAGGACGTAGATTCACCCCTCCACTTT. Its protein product is CASGPREDVDSPLHF.